This T cell receptor beta chain was sequenced for a study of T-cell memory formation after mild COVID-19. Whole-study context: Largely donor-specific TCR clusters were found. Overall study results and limits: Later expanders leaned toward CD4+, whereas clones contracting from day 15 to 85 were balanced CD4/CD8. Confirmation of SARS-CoV-2 specificity was lacking for second-wave clones peaking day 37.

TCRdb called the 5' RACE reads again in MiXCR, with one record for every CDR3 protein. Of around 250,000 distinct CDR3 sequences in the sample, less than 20% were seen once. This CDR3 is 14 amino acids long. Trimming removed 7 bases from V and 3 bases from J, with 13 bases in between. CDR1 is MNHNS, CDR2 SASEGT, per germline. Note on this clonotype: The antigen is undetermined.

Sequencing was done on a sample of PBMCs or a T cell subset sorted from them (not recorded which). This chain links TRBV6-1 with TRBJ2-1; D might be TRBD1 or TRBD2, each matching 5 bases. This receptor was obtained from an adult woman who had mild COVID-19 (a few samples of this study predate the infection). Cell type and time point are not known. The CDR3 reads CASMRGQGYNEQFF. In DNA, the CDR3 is TGTGCCAGCATGAGGGGCCAGGGCTACAATGAGCAGTTCTTC.